These 29 T cell receptor beta chains were sequenced from one sample in a study of blood T cell repertoires in COVID-19 (dated by TCRdb to about 2020). The method behind the library was the immunoSEQ multiplex PCR assay. TCRdb retrieved this table from immuneACCESS and kept in-frame rearrangements only. Not all clones are present; in checked studies, unresolved V genes account for under half, and no reason is known for the remainder. This sample holds around 300,000 clones; approximately 86% were observed only once. The ten largest clones capture around 2.4% of the sample. Sequencing used PBMCs or T cells enriched from blood (not recorded which). Receptors were obtained from a woman aged 18-35 years who had recovered from COVID-19.

The chain uses TRBV28 and TRBJ2-3; D is uncertain. The CDR3 covers 13 residues. CDR1 MDHEN and CDR2 SYDVKM come from the germline V gene. The V and J ends lost 5 bases and 6 bases respectively, with 12 bases between them. CDR3 in amino acids: CASSLSGRDTQYF. CDR3 DNA: TGTGCCAGCAGTCTGTCGGGTAGGGATACGCAGTATTTT.

The chain uses TRBV15 and TRBJ2-7; TRBD1 might be the D (6 bases). CDR3 length: 16 amino acids. The V end was cut by 0 bases, the J end by 2 bases, with 14 bases between. The V gene's germline CDR1 is LNHNV and CDR2 YYDKDF (reference sequence). The CDR3 region is CATSRDSYGTTYEQYF. CDR3 bases: TGTGCCACCAGCAGAGATTCTTACGGGACAACCTACGAGCAGTACTTC.

V is TRBV30 and J is TRBJ1-5; D might be TRBD1 (6 bases). V gave up 3 bases and J gave up 5 bases, with 11 bases separating them. The germline gives CDR1 GTSNPN, CDR2 SVGIG (reference sequence). The CDR3 has 13 amino acids. CDR3 DNA sequence: TGTGCCTGGAGAAAGGGGGGGGATCAGCCCCAGCATTTT. Amino acids: CAWRKGGDQPQHF.

This chain connects TRBV10-1 to TRBJ2-1, with D maybe TRBD2 (6 bases). CDR3 size: 14 residues. V lost 2 bases, J lost 4 bases, and 9 bases lay in between. Per germline, CDR1 WNHNN and CDR2 SYGVQD (reference sequence). This chain's CDR3 is CASSEVGRYNEQFF. CDR3 in DNA: TGCGCCAGCAGTGAGGTAGGGAGGTACAATGAGCAGTTCTTC.

This clone has just one count. The J gene is TRBJ2-5, the V gene TRBV5-5; tentatively, D is TRBD2 (7 bases). The germline V and J ends were trimmed by 3 bases and 2 bases, with 14 bases remaining between them. CDR1 is SGHKS and CDR2 is YYEKEE in the germline V gene (reference sequence). The CDR3 length is 15 residues. DNA of the CDR3: TGTGCCAGCAGCTGGGGGGGACAAGATCAAGAGACCCAGTACTTC. It is translated as CASSWGGQDQETQYF.

The chain couples TRBV20-1 to TRBJ2-7; D gene ambiguous. The V and J ends lost 3 bases and 4 bases respectively, with 13 bases between them. The CDR3 runs 13 residues. Germline-derived CDR1 and CDR2 are DFQATT and SNEGSKA (reference sequence). CDR3 region: CSASAAGRYEQYF. CDR3 nucleotides: TGCAGTGCTAGTGCTGCTGGTCGGTACGAGCAGTACTTC.

This chain links TRBV2 with TRBJ2-7; D is undetermined. This CDR3 is built from 11 residues. CDR1 is SNHLY and CDR2 is FYNNEI in the germline V gene. V was pared by 5 bases and J by 2 bases, with 4 bases between. The CDR3 DNA reads TGTGCCAGCAGTCTTACCTACGAGCAGTACTTC. Protein sequence: CASSLTYEQYF.

V usage is TRBV4-1 and J usage is TRBJ2-5; possible D gene TRBD2, 6 bases. From germline, CDR1 is MGHRA and CDR2 YSYEKL. V lost 5 bases and J lost 5, with 24 bases in between. CDR3 length equals 17 residues. In nucleotides, the CDR3 is TGCGCCAGCAGCTCAGCTCCCCCTGGGGGGAGTGGCGAGACCCAGTACTTC. Its translation is CASSSAPPGGSGETQYF.

The chain is built from TRBV6-2 or TRBV6-3 and TRBJ1-6; TRBD1 matches 9 bases. CDR3 size: 14 residues. V shed 5 bases, J shed 7 bases, and the junction held 3 bases outside the gene matches. Germline V lookup: CDR1 MNHEY, CDR2 SVGEGT. The CDR3 here is CASSQDRGNSPLHF. The DNA of the CDR3 is TGTGCCAGCAGTCAGGACAGGGGCAATTCACCCCTCCACTTT.

The chain joins TRBV5-8 to TRBJ2-1, with D possibly TRBD1 on 6 matching bases. Germline CDR1 and CDR2: SGHTS and YDEGEE. The CDR3 sequence is 12 residues long. V dropped 2 bases and J dropped 7 bases, with 7 bases sitting between them. CDR3 DNA: TGTGCCAGCAGCTTCGACAGGAATGAGCAGTTCTTC. Protein sequence: CASSFDRNEQFF.

The rearrangement uses TRBV7-9 and TRBJ2-1, with 9 bases that match TRBD1. Germline CDR1 reads SEHNR; CDR2 reads FQNEAQ (reference sequence). This CDR3 region has 15 residues. V dropped 1 base and J dropped 6; count of bases not matched to a gene: 4. The CDR3 is CASSLVGTGINEQFF. CDR3 in DNA: TGTGCCAGCAGCTTAGTGGGGACAGGGATCAATGAGCAGTTCTTC.

This chain links TRBV15 with TRBJ1-5, with 7 bases matching TRBD1. Germline CDR1 reads LNHNV; CDR2 reads YYDKDF (reference sequence). The V segment lost 1 base and the J segment 1 base; nucleotides outside the gene matches: 1. The CDR3 extends over 15 amino acids. CDR3 sequence reads: CATSRGTGSNQPQHF. The CDR3 nucleotides read TGTGCCACCAGCAGAGGGACAGGAAGCAATCAGCCCCAGCATTTT.

The CDR3 DNA reads as TGCGCCAGCAGCGGGGGACAGACAAACACTGAAGCTTTCTTT. Its translation: CASSGGQTNTEAFF. The chain employs TRBV5-1 and TRBJ1-1; 7 positions agree with TRBD1. CDR3 length equals 14 residues. Germline assignment: CDR1 SGHRS and CDR2 YFSETQ. V was pared by 4 bases and J by 2 bases, with 5 bases of the junction left unmatched.

This clone was detected a few times. The CDR3 sequence: CASSLDNNQPQHF. In DNA form, the CDR3 reads TGCGCCAGCAGCTTGGACAACAATCAGCCCCAGCATTTT. V gene TRBV5-1 combines with J gene TRBJ1-5; D remains ambiguous. The CDR3 consists of 13 residues. Per germline, CDR1 SGHRS and CDR2 YFSETQ. V was clipped by 0 bases and J by 3 bases, with 4 bases between them. The full variable domain, in which reference TRBV5-1 and TRBJ1-5 provide the parts outside the CDR3, is KAGVTQTPRYLIKTRGQQVTLSCSPISGHRSVSWYQQTPGQGLQFLFEYFSETQRNKGNFPGRFSGRQFSNSRSEMNVSTLELGDSALYLCASSLDNNQPQHFGDGTRLSIL.

The chain uses TRBV13 and TRBJ2-7; D unclear. This CDR3 has 14 amino acids. Germline V lookup: CDR1 PRHDT, CDR2 FYEKMQ (reference sequence). V was pared by 5 bases and J by 3 bases, with 14 bases between. CDR3 region: CASSPSRADYEQYF. The CDR3 DNA follows: TGTGCCAGCAGCCCTTCGCGCGCCGACTACGAGCAGTACTTC.

This chain uses TRBV5-1 with TRBJ1-1, with a weak D call TRBD1 (5 bases). Deletions cut 0 bases from V and 5 bases from J, with 14 bases between. The CDR3 length is 15 residues. Germline CDR1 reads SGHRS; CDR2 reads YFSETQ. CDR3 loop: CASSLDGGRGTEAFF. CDR3 in DNA: TGCGCCAGCAGCTTGGATGGAGGGAGGGGTACTGAAGCTTTCTTT.

The chain is built from TRBV11-3 and TRBJ1-4, with D possibly matching TRBD1 (5 bases). The CDR3 consists of 15 residues. The V gene lost 5 bases and the J gene lost 12 bases, with 22 bases spanning the gap. The V gene's germline CDR1 is SGHNT and CDR2 YENEEA. CDR3 DNA: TGTGCCAGCAGCCTCGATCCGGGGCCCCGGGGGGAACTGTTTTTT. This codes for CASSLDPGPRGELFF.

This clone was detected a few times. This CDR3 is CASSLSPFLAGAPNTGELFF. CDR3 nucleotides: TGTGCCAGCAGTTTATCTCCCTTCCTAGCGGGAGCCCCGAACACCGGGGAGCTGTTTTTT. This sequence joins TRBV27 and TRBJ2-2, with 10 bases fitting TRBD2. This CDR3 comprises 20 residues. Trimming removed 0 bases from V and 0 bases from J; junction bases left unmatched: 10. CDR1 MNHEY and CDR2 SMNVEV come from the germline V gene (reference sequence).

The V call is TRBV28, the J call TRBJ2-7, with 7 bases matching TRBD1. V lost 5 bases and J lost 7; bases outside the gene matches: 8. Germline-derived CDR1 and CDR2 are MDHEN and SYDVKM. The CDR3 is 13 residues long. Written as DNA, the CDR3 is TGTGCCAGCAGTACGACAGGGTGGGGGGAGCAGTACTTC. It specifies CASSTTGWGEQYF.

V gene TRBV7-9 combines with J gene TRBJ1-4, with 7 bases that match TRBD1. Germline values: CDR1 SEHNR, CDR2 FQNEAQ (reference sequence). The CDR3 runs to 16 residues. The ends lost 5 bases at V and 2 bases at J; junction bases unmatched: 8. The CDR3 nucleotides are TGTGCCAGCAGCCCGGGACAGCCCGTCACTAATGAAAAACTGTTTTTT. This sequence encodes CASSPGQPVTNEKLFF.

CDR3 loop: CASSFPDSPNEKLFF. The DNA for the CDR3 is TGTGCCAGCAGCTTTCCGGACAGCCCTAATGAAAAACTGTTTTTT. V gene TRBV5-4 combines with J gene TRBJ1-4; weak D call: TRBD1 (6 bases). This CDR3 has 15 residues. The germline V and J ends were trimmed by 2 bases and 3 bases, with 11 bases remaining between them. Germline V gene sequence: CDR1 SGHNT, CDR2 YYREEE (reference sequence).

This clone was recorded once. The rearrangement links TRBV19 to TRBJ1-5; TRBD1 matches at 8 bases. The trim removed 6 bases at V and 6 bases at J, leaving 7 bases unmatched. This CDR3 spans 14 amino acids. The germline V gene encodes CDR1 LNHDA and CDR2 SQIVND (reference sequence). The CDR3 DNA follows: TGTGCCAGTAGCGCGACAGGGGCCCGTCAGCCCCAGCATTTT. Translating gives CASSATGARQPQHF.

This chain joins TRBV3-1 (or the pseudogene TRBV3-2) and TRBJ2-5; 7 bases are shared with TRBD2. Trimming cost V 3 bases and J 5 bases; bases outside gene matches: 6. In germline, CDR1 is LGHDT, CDR2 YNNKEL (reference sequence). The CDR3 is 14 amino acids. The CDR3 DNA sequence: TGTGCCAGCAGCCACCGCGGGAGATTTGAGACCCAGTACTTC. Residues: CASSHRGRFETQYF.

The chain is built from TRBV6-2 or TRBV6-3 and TRBJ2-3; TRBD2 matches 11 bases. The CDR3 spans 15 residues. Trimming took 5 bases from V and 4 from J; bases not matched to a gene: 5. Germline V CDR1 and CDR2: MNHEY, SVGEGT. Written as DNA, the CDR3 is TGTGCCAGCAGTGCGACTAGCGGGGCTCCAGATACGCAGTATTTT. Translated: CASSATSGAPDTQYF.

The chain links TRBV13 to TRBJ2-5, with TRBD2 matching over 7 bases. The trim removed 8 bases at V and 6 bases at J, leaving 15 bases unmatched. This CDR3 region has 15 residues. Germline lookup yields CDR1 PRHDT and CDR2 FYEKMQ (reference sequence). The CDR3 DNA reads TGTGCCAGCGTCCTGGGGGGGAACCCGGGGAAGACCCAGTACTTC. Protein sequence: CASVLGGNPGKTQYF.

The V gene is TRBV10-1, the J gene TRBJ1-2; 7 bases map to TRBD1. This CDR3 has 15 residues. V lost 6 bases and J lost 2; bases outside the gene matches: 9. Germline CDR1 reads WNHNN; CDR2 reads SYGVQD (reference sequence). The CDR3 sequence: CASRITGDLNYGYTF. DNA of the CDR3: TGCGCCAGCAGAATAACAGGGGACCTAAACTATGGCTACACCTTC.

The chain recombines TRBV10-2 with TRBJ1-2, with 10 bases identical to TRBD1. V was clipped by 6 bases and J by 8 bases; unmatched bases: 6. The germline gives CDR1 WSHSY, CDR2 SAAADI. The CDR3 spans 13 residues. CDR3: CASRGTGEYGYTF. The CDR3 nucleotides read TGCGCCAGCAGGGGGACAGGGGAGTACGGCTACACCTTC.

This clone was observed a single time. The V call is TRBV5-5, the J call TRBJ1-2; 8 nucleotides agree with TRBD1. The trim removed 3 bases at V and 3 bases at J, leaving 1 base unmatched. The CDR3 is 13 amino acids. The germline CDR1 and CDR2 sequences are SGHKS and YYEKEE (reference sequence). The CDR3 reads CASSSGQDYGYTF. For the CDR3, the DNA is TGTGCCAGCAGCTCGGGACAGGACTATGGCTACACCTTC.

This clone showed up just a few times. The chain employs TRBV21-1 and TRBJ1-2. TRBV21-1 corresponds to a pseudogene. This CDR3 comprises 12 residues. The CDR3 sequence is CASLKNPPDCTF. The CDR3 nucleotides are TGTGCCAGTCTAAAAAATCCCCCGGACTGCACCTTC.